One T cell receptor (beta chain) is described in this entry. This clone has only a few counts. It lacks a known antigen. No clone much larger than this one lies a single base away; base qualities are absent. TCRbeta CDR3 regions were amplified from genomic DNA by means of the immunoSEQ Assay, a bias-controlled multiplex PCR. On the authors' methods: The number of nucleated cells in each sample was estimated by amplification of reference gene primers within the assay. To quantify the absolute abundance of each unique TCRbeta CDR3 rearrangement, sequence reads were collapsed and filtered. For each sample, productive Simpson clonality was calculated as the square root of Simpson's diversity index across productive rearrangements. Held by TCRdb, this immuneACCESS table contains in-frame sequences only and omits some clones. Under half of the omission traces to an unresolved V gene where checked; the cause of the rest is unknown. V and J calls and clone size are given by that table; D and trimming were obtained from the DNA. Within this sample are 130,000 or so clones, with approximately 70% of them counted one time only. The top ten hold under 2.5% of the sample.

This entry belongs to a study of blood T cell repertoires in COVID-19 (dated by TCRdb to the early 2020s). With regard to the full study: Samples covering the acute and convalescent phases of COVID-19 were provided by collaborators in the United States, Italy and Spain. Samples were obtained from the ongoing ImmuneRACE study (first 160 participants) and from 1,254 subjects provided by 6 global collaborators. HLA class I and class II types, where available, came from metadata supplied by the sample provider rather than from assay-based typing. The repertoires were made available in a free public database intended to serve as a resource for research on the immune response to SARS-CoV-2. The dataset comprised deeply sampled blood TCRbeta repertoires from subjects exposed to, actively infected with, or recovered from COVID-19. A de-identified subject ID, COVID-19 status, age in years and sex were almost always included in the sample metadata. The prospective study material was composed of cDNA or gDNA derived from T cells, B-cell-depleted T cells, or PBMCs.

The paper as a whole reports these results and caveats: The amount of clinical and demographic metadata varied by source and participant and was provided uncurated.

The collaborating institutions used their own protocols to collect whole blood in K2EDTA tubes. For TCRbeta analysis, collaborator samples were shipped as frozen whole blood, as isolated PBMCs, or as DNA extracted from either sample type. Sequences SGHRS (CDR1) and YFSETQ (CDR2) are obtained from the germline V gene. The CDR3 spans 14 residues, from the cysteine through the phenylalanine. Left in the record is the CDR3 DNA by itself, 42 bases read in frame from the first base. Trimming removed 6 bases from V and 0 bases from J, leaving 9 bases between the germline ends. This receptor was obtained from a woman in her 70s with acute or convalescent COVID-19. In this chain, TRBV5-1 is recombined with TRBJ1-4; the best D guess is TRBD1, with 5 bases matching. The specimen sequenced was peripheral blood. The DNA sequence is given as TGCGCCAGCAATTCGGGGGCAACTAATGAAAAACTGTTTTTT. It encodes CASNSGATNEKLFF.